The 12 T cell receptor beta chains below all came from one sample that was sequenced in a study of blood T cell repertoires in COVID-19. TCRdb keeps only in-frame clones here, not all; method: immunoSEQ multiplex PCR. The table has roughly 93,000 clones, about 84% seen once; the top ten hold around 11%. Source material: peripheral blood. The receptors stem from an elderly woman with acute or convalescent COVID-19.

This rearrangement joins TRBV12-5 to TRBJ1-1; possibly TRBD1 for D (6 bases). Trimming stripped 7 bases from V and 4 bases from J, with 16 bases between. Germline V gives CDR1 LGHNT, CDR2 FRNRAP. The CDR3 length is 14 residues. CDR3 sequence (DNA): TGTGCTAGTGTTGCCCAGGGGCTCGGCACTGAAGCTTTCTTT. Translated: CASVAQGLGTEAFF. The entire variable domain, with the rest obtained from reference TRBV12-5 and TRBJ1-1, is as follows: DARVTQTPRHKVTEMGQEVTMRCQPILGHNTVFWYRQTMMQGLELLAYFRNRAPLDDSGMPKDRFSAEMPDATLATLKIQPSEPRDSAVYFCASVAQGLGTEAFFGQGTRLTVV.

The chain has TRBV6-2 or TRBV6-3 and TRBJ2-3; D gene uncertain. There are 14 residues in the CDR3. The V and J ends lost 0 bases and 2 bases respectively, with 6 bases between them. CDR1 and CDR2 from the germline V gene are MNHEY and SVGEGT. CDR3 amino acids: CASSYSAVTDTQYF. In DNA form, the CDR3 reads TGTGCCAGCAGTTACTCGGCCGTCACAGATACGCAGTATTTT.

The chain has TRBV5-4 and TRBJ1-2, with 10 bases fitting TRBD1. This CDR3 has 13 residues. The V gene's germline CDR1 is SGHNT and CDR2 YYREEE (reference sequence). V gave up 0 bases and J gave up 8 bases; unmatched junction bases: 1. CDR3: CASSLETGGGYTF. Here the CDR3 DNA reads TGTGCCAGCAGCTTGGAGACAGGGGGCGGCTACACCTTC.

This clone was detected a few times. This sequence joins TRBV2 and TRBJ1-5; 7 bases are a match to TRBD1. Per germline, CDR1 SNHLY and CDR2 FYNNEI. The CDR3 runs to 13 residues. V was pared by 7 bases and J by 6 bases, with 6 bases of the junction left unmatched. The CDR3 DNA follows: TGTGCCAGCAAAGGACAGGAATCTCAGCCCCAGCATTTT. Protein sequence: CASKGQESQPQHF.

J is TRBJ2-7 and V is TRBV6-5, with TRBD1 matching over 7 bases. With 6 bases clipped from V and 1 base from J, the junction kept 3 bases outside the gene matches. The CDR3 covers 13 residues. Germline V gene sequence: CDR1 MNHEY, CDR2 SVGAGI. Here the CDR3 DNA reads TGTGCCAGCAGAACAGGGGAATCCTACGAGCAGTACGTC. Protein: CASRTGESYEQYV.

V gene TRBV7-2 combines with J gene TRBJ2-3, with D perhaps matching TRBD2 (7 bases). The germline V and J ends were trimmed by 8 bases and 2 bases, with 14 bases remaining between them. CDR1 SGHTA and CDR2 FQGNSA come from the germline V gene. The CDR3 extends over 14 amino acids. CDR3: CASLRGPSTDTQYF. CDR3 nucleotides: TGTGCCAGCTTGCGGGGGCCCTCCACAGATACGCAGTATTTT.

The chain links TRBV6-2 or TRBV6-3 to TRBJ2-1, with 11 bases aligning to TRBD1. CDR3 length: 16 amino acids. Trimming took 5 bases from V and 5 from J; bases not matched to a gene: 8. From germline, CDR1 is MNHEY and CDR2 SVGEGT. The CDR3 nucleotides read TGTGCCAGCAGTACCGTCGGACAGGGGGCCGACAATGAGCAGTTCTTC. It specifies CASSTVGQGADNEQFF.

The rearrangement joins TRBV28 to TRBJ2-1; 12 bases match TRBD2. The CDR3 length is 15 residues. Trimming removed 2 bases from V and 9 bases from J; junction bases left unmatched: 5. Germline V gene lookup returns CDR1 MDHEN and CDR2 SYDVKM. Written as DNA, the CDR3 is TGTGCCAGCAGTTTAGGGGCTAGCGGGGGGGGTGAGCAGTTCTTC. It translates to CASSLGASGGGEQFF.

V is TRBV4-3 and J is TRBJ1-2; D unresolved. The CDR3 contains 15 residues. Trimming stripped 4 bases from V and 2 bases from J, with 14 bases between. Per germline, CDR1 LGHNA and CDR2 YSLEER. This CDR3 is CASSLAVQSNYGYTF. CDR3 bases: TGCGCCAGCAGCCTAGCGGTACAGAGCAACTATGGCTACACCTTC.

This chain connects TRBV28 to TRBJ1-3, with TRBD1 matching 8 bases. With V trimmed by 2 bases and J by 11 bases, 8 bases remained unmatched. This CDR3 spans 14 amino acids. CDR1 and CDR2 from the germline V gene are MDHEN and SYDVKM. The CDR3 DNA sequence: TGTGCCAGCAGTTTACAGGGGGCCATTCGCGCCATATATTTT. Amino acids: CASSLQGAIRAIYF.

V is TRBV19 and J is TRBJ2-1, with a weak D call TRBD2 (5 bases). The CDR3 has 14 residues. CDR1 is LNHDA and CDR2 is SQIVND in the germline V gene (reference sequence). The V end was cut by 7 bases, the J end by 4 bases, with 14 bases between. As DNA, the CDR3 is TGTGCCAGTAAATCGCGGGCTACATACAATGAGCAGTTCTTC. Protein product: CASKSRATYNEQFF.

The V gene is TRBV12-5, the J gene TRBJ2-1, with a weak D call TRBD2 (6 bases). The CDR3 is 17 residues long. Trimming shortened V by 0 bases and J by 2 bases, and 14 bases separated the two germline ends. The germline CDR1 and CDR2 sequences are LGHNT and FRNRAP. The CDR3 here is CASGLVRSRGAYNEQFF. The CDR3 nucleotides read TGTGCTAGTGGTTTGGTACGATCCCGCGGGGCCTACAATGAGCAGTTCTTC.